Below, 7 T cell receptor beta chains from the same sample are listed, as sequenced in a study of Ad26.COV2.S vaccination and SARS-CoV-2 variants. Profiling relied on immunoSEQ multiplex PCR, and the TCRdb table lists in-frame clones only, not all of them. The sample has 290,000 or so clones, over 75% seen once. Documented treatment: approximately 18 received Ad26.COV2.S at low or high dose, single or two shots; 5 received placebo; per-sample allocation not given. Day 63 following the first vaccine or placebo injection was when the samples were taken. The sequencing here drew on peripheral blood, taken in a trial of Ad26.COV2.S vaccine versus placebo. These receptor sequences come from a person aged 18-65 years who received the Ad26.COV2.S COVID-19 vaccine or a placebo.

The chain recombines TRBV25-1 with TRBJ1-6; perhaps TRBD1 as D (5 bases). Trimming took off 10 bases at V and 8 bases at J, with 21 bases between the two ends. Germline V lookup: CDR1 MGHDK, CDR2 SYGVNS. There are 15 residues in the CDR3. The CDR3 protein is CATSQAGRIDSPLHF. The CDR3 DNA follows: TGTGCCACCTCTCAAGCAGGGAGGATTGATTCACCCCTCCACTTT.

This chain joins TRBV5-1 and TRBJ2-5; 11 positions agree with TRBD1. Per germline, CDR1 SGHRS and CDR2 YFSETQ. Trimming took 2 bases from V and 2 from J; bases not matched to a gene: 5. The CDR3 extends over 16 amino acids. The CDR3 here is CASSLAGTGGQETQYF. CDR3 DNA: TGCGCCAGCAGCTTAGCCGGGACAGGGGGTCAAGAGACCCAGTACTTC.

The V call is TRBV4-3, the J call TRBJ2-2, with 7 bases lining up with TRBD1. This CDR3 has 14 residues. V lost 6 bases, J lost 4 bases, and 5 bases stayed unmatched. Germline CDR1 reads LGHNA; CDR2 reads YSLEER. In nucleotides, the CDR3 is TGCGCCAGCAGACTTGGGACAGCCACCGGGGAGCTGTTTTTT. Protein: CASRLGTATGELFF.

The J gene is TRBJ2-5, the V gene TRBV18, with a possible D match to TRBD1 (6 bases). CDR1 is KGHSH and CDR2 is LQKENI in the germline V gene. The CDR3 extends over 14 amino acids. V was shortened by 1 base and J by 3 bases, with 9 bases between the two germline ends. For the CDR3, the DNA is TGTGCCAGCTCACCACGGACAGCTAAAGAGACCCAGTACTTC. It specifies CASSPRTAKETQYF. The entire variable domain, with the rest obtained from reference TRBV18 and TRBJ2-5, is as follows: NAGVMQNPRHLVRRRGQEARLRCSPMKGHSHVYWYRQLPEEGLKFMVYLQKENIIDESGMPKERFSAEFPKEGPSILRIQQVVRGDSAAYFCASSPRTAKETQYFGPGTRLLVL.

The CDR3 loop is CASSFVSATGLRNTIYF. The CDR3 DNA follows: TGTGCCAGCAGCTTTGTTAGCGCGACAGGGTTAAGGAACACCATATATTTT. The chain has TRBV7-2 and TRBJ1-3, with 7 bases aligning to TRBD1. This CDR3 spans 17 amino acids. Germline CDR1 SGHTA, CDR2 FQGNSA. After removal of 3 bases from V and 7 bases from J, the junction contained 15 bases not matched to a gene.

This chain joins TRBV7-8 and TRBJ2-7; 10 positions match TRBD2. V shed 5 bases and J 0 bases; nucleotides not matched to a gene: 10. Germline CDR1 is SGHVS and CDR2 is FQNEAQ. The CDR3 runs 17 residues. CDR3 amino acids: CASSPRTSGGSSYEQYF. The CDR3 DNA sequence: TGTGCCAGCAGCCCCCGGACTAGCGGAGGAAGCTCCTACGAGCAGTACTTC. Full variable domain (remainder filled in from reference TRBV7-8 and TRBJ2-7): GAGVSQSPRYKVAKRGQDVALRCDPISGHVSLFWYQQALGQGPEFLTYFQNEAQLDKSGLPSDRFFAERPEGSVSTLKIQRTQQEDSAVYLCASSPRTSGGSSYEQYFGPGTRLTVT.

V gene TRBV6-5 combines with J gene TRBJ1-2; unclear D gene. The CDR3 sequence is 14 residues long. V lost 3 bases and J 0 bases, leaving 8 bases between the germline ends. Germline CDR1 MNHEY, CDR2 SVGAGI. The chain's CDR3 is CASSYRDTNYGYTF. The CDR3 DNA follows: TGTGCCAGCAGTTATCGAGATACTAACTATGGCTACACCTTC.